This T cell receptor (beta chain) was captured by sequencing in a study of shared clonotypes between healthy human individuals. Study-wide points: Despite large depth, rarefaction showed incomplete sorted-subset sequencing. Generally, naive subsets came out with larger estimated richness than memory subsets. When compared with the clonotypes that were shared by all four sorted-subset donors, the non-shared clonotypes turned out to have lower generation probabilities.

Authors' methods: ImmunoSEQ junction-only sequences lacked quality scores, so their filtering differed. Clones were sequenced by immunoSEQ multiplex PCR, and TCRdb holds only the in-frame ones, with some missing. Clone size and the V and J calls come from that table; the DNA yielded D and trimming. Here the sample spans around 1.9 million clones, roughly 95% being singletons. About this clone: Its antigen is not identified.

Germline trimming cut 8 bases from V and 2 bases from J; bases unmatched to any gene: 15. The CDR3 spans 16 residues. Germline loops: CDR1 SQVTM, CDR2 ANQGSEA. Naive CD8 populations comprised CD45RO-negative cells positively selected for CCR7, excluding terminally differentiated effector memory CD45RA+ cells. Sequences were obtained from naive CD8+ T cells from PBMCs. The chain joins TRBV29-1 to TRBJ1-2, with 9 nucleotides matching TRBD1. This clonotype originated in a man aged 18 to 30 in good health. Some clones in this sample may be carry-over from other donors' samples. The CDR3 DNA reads TGCAGCACCCGTGGGGACTGGACAGGGGAAAACTATGGCTACACCTTC. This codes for CSTRGDWTGENYGYTF.